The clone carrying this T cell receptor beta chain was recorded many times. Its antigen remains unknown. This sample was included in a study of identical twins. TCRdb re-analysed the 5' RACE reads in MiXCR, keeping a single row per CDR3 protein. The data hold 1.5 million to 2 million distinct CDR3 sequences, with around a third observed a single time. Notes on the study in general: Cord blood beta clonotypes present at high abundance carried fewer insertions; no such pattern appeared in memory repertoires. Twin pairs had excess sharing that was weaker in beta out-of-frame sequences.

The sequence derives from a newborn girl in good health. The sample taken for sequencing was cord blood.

CDR3 nucleotide sequence: TGTGCCAGCAGCCAAGGAACTAGCGGATTACCCTACGAGCAGTACTTC. This codes for CASSQGTSGLPYEQYF. The V call is TRBV4-2, the J call TRBJ2-7, with 8 bases identical to TRBD2. The CDR3 has 16 residues. Germline-derived CDR1 and CDR2 are LGHNA and YNFKEQ. J gave up 2 bases and V 1 base, and 7 bases lay outside the gene matches.